The clone carrying this TCR beta chain was seen only a few times. The data stem from a study of blood T cell repertoires in COVID-19. Study details: The origin of the acute and convalescent COVID-19 samples was the United States, Italy and Spain. PBMCs, B-cell-depleted T cells, or T cells were the source of the cDNA or gDNA that made up the material.

The length of the CDR3 is 14 residues. Germline V CDR1 and CDR2: MNHEY, SMNVEV (reference sequence). Trimming took off 6 bases at V and 9 bases at J, with 17 bases between the two ends. As originally analysed: Amplification from reference gene primers served as the basis for estimated nucleated cell counts. Using immunoSEQ multiplex PCR, the repertoire was profiled, and TCRdb retains in-frame clones only, with some absent. The V and J calls and clone size come from that table; D and trimming were worked out from the DNA. Here the sample spans more than 150,000 clones, just under 80% being singletons.

This chain links TRBV27 with TRBJ2-2; unclear D gene. The specimen sequenced was peripheral blood. The receptor was isolated from a woman older than 75 with active or convalescent COVID-19. CDR3 amino acids: CASSKESLSRELFF. The CDR3, as DNA: TGTGCCAGCAGCAAGGAGTCTTTGAGTCGGGAGCTGTTTTTT.